This is a list of T cell receptor beta chains from one sample in a study of T cell changes during pregnancy in multiple sclerosis. TCRdb's table, derived via immunoSEQ multiplex PCR, lists solely in-frame clones and lacks some. The sample consists of 100,000 or so clones, 92% of them appearing once. Sequences were derived from peripheral blood, sampled after pregnancy. The receptor source for this set is a female donor with multiple sclerosis, enrolled in a pregnancy study. Both conserved end residues are part of each CDR3. A D gene is named only where the DNA matches it firmly. Not every row has a clone size; where given, it reads once, few, many or a size class.

TRBJ2-1 | NA | TRBV28 | NA | TGTGCCAGCAGGCACCTCTACCTCAACAATGAGCAGTTCTTC | CASRHLYLNNEQFF
TRBJ1-1 | NA | TRBV27 | TRBD1 | TGTGCCAGCAGTTGGGGCAGGGGGCGAAAGAACACTGAAGCTTTCTTT | CASSWGRGRKNTEAFF
TRBJ1-1 | few | TRBV27 | TRBD1 | TGTGTGGTGGGATTATCGGGACAGGGGTTGGGAGAAGCTTTCTTT | CVVGLSGQGLGEAFF
TRBJ2-1 | NA | TRBV5-6 | NA | TGTGCCAGCAGCGTCCGACTAGTTGAGCAGTTCTTC | CASSVRLVEQFF
TRBJ2-1 | NA | TRBV13 | TRBD1 | TGTGCCAGCAGCCCAGAGACAGGGTTTTCAAATGAGCAGTTCTTC | CASSPETGFSNEQFF
TRBJ2-3 | NA | TRBV2 | TRBD2 | TGTGCCACCAAGACTAGCGGGGATACGCAGTATTTT | CATKTSGDTQYF
TRBJ2-7 | NA | TRBV7-9 | NA | TGTGCCAGCAGCTTGAGTAGCCGGAGCGACGAGCAGTACTTC | CASSLSSRSDEQYF
TRBJ2-7 | NA | TRBV7-2 | TRBD1 | TGTGCCAGCAGCTTAGATACAGGGGGCTACGAGCAGTACTTC | CASSLDTGGYEQYF
TRBJ1-6 | NA | TRBV10-3 | NA | TGTGCCATCAGTGATAGGCGGGCGCTCTATAATTCACCCCTCCACTTT | CAISDRRALYNSPLHF
TRBJ1-1 | few | TRBV7-8 | NA | TGTGCCAGCAGCCGGGACATGAGCACTGAAGCTTTCTTT | CASSRDMSTEAFF
TRBJ2-5 | NA | TRBV6-5 | TRBD2 | TGTGCCAGCGCAAGATTTGGGACTAGCGCTGAGACCCAGTACTTC | CASARFGTSAETQYF
TRBJ2-1 | NA | TRBV7-2 | TRBD1 | TGTGCCAGCAGCTTAGCCCAGGGACAGGGTCCAAATGAGCAGTTCTTC | CASSLAQGQGPNEQFF
TRBJ1-1 | NA | TRBV27 | NA | TGTGCCAGCAGTTTTTCGGGACAATTGAACACTGAAGCTTTCTTT | CASSFSGQLNTEAFF
TRBJ1-6 | NA | TRBV5-1 | NA | TGCGCCAGCAGCTTGGTAGCGAGCTCACCCCTCCACTTT | CASSLVASSPLHF
TRBJ1-2 | NA | TRBV7-9 | NA | TGTGCCAGCAGCTTATCGGAGGAAGGCTACACCTTC | CASSLSEEGYTF
TRBJ1-1 | NA | TRBV25-1 | TRBD1 | TGTGCCAGCAGACAGGGGGCGGGCACTGAAGCTTTCTTT | CASRQGAGTEAFF
TRBJ1-2 | NA | TRBV6-6 | TRBD1 | TGTGCCAGCACGTCGGAGGGACAGCCCTATGGCTACACCTTC | CASTSEGQPYGYTF
TRBJ2-7 | NA | TRBV28 | TRBD2 | TGTGCCAGCAGTTTATCATCGAGCGGGAGAGGCGAGCAGTACTTC | CASSLSSSGRGEQYF
TRBJ2-7 | once | TRBV6-5 | NA | TGTGCCACAACCGGCGGCTACGAGCAGTACTTC | CATTGGYEQYF